One and the same sample provided the 28 T cell receptor beta chains below, sequenced in a study of blood T cell repertoires in COVID-19. TCRdb keeps only in-frame clones here, not all; method: immunoSEQ multiplex PCR. The data show approximately 450,000 clones, with roughly nine tenths seen just once and more than 0.95% held by the top ten. The source material was PBMCs or T cells enriched from blood (not recorded which). The receptor set was obtained from a man younger than 40 who had recovered from COVID-19.

J is TRBJ2-1 and V is TRBV7-6; D gene uncertain. Germline values: CDR1 SGHVS, CDR2 FNYEAQ. This CDR3 contains 15 residues. The germline V and J ends were trimmed by 5 bases and 0 bases, with 11 bases remaining between them. Here the CDR3 DNA reads TGTGCCAGCAGCGGTCAACCGAGCTCCTACAATGAGCAGTTCTTC. Translated: CASSGQPSSYNEQFF. Full variable domain (outside the CDR3, taken from reference TRBV7-6 and TRBJ2-1): GAGVSQSPRYKVTKRGQDVALRCDPISGHVSLYWYRQALGQGPEFLTYFNYEAQQDKSGLPNDRFSAERPEGSISTLTIQRTEQRDSAMYRCASSGQPSSYNEQFFGPGTRLTVL.

This rearrangement joins TRBV5-1 to TRBJ1-2; D call uncertain. V was pared by 0 bases and J by 7 bases, with 10 bases between. Germline V gene lookup returns CDR1 SGHRS and CDR2 YFSETQ. The CDR3 runs to 13 residues. DNA of the CDR3: TGCGCCAGCAGCTTGGAGGCAGGCCCTGGCTACACCTTC. It specifies CASSLEAGPGYTF.

This sequence joins TRBV13 and TRBJ2-4; 7 bases are shared with TRBD1. The CDR3 is made up of 15 amino acids. V trimming: 6 bases; J trimming: 0 bases; junction bases outside the gene matches: 5. CDR1 PRHDT and CDR2 FYEKMQ come from the germline V gene (reference sequence). In DNA form, the CDR3 reads TGTGCCAGCAGACAGAGGGGGCTAGCCAAAAACATTCAGTACTTC. Its translation is CASRQRGLAKNIQYF.

The CDR3 protein is CATSTGLGEQYF. The CDR3 DNA is TGTGCCACTTCGACAGGGTTGGGCGAGCAGTACTTC. The gene calls are TRBV12-3 or TRBV12-4 and TRBJ2-7; 7 bases fit TRBD1. This CDR3 contains 12 residues. With V trimmed by 10 bases and J by 6 bases, 9 bases remained unmatched.

This rearrangement joins TRBV2 to TRBJ2-5; D is possibly TRBD1 (6 bases). The germline V and J ends were trimmed by 4 bases and 2 bases, with 11 bases remaining between them. Germline V gene lookup returns CDR1 SNHLY and CDR2 FYNNEI. The CDR3 totals 14 residues. Here the CDR3 reads CASSVRDKQETQYF. CDR3 DNA sequence: TGTGCCAGCAGTGTACGGGACAAACAAGAGACCCAGTACTTC.

This chain connects TRBV27 to TRBJ2-7; 12 bases match TRBD1. The CDR3 has 14 residues. V lost 4 bases to trimming and J lost 7 bases; unmatched junction nucleotides: 5. Looked up from germline, CDR1 is MNHEY and CDR2 is SMNVEV (reference sequence). The CDR3 reads CASSSGQGAWEQYF. CDR3 nucleotide sequence: TGTGCCAGCAGTTCGGGACAGGGGGCGTGGGAGCAGTACTTC.

The gene calls are TRBV19 and TRBJ2-5; TRBD2 might be the D (6 bases). Trimming cost V 6 bases and J 3 bases, with 20 bases left between them. Germline CDR1 LNHDA, CDR2 SQIVND (reference sequence). The CDR3 contains 16 residues. DNA of the CDR3: TGTGCCAGTAGCCTACGGGGAGGAGGCCCGAAAGAGACCCAGTACTTC. It translates to CASSLRGGGPKETQYF. The full variable domain, in which reference TRBV19 and TRBJ2-5 provide the parts outside the CDR3, is DGGITQSPKYLFRKEGQNVTLSCEQNLNHDAMYWYRQDPGQGLRLIYYSQIVNDFQKGDIAEGYSVSREKKESFPLTVTSAQKNPTAFYLCASSLRGGGPKETQYFGPGTRLLVL.

The V gene is TRBV15, the J gene TRBJ1-5; TRBD1 matches at 10 bases. Germline V lookup: CDR1 LNHNV, CDR2 YYDKDF (reference sequence). V shed 5 bases, J shed 6 bases, and the junction held 7 bases outside the gene matches. The CDR3 has 15 residues. For the CDR3, the DNA is TGTGCCACCAGCCCCGACAGGGGGCTATTTCAGCCCCAGCATTTT. Translating gives CATSPDRGLFQPQHF.

Concerning this clone itself: Other nucleotide sequences from this sample produce the same CDR3. This chain links TRBV10-3 with TRBJ2-1; 10 bases are shared with TRBD2. CDR3 length: 15 residues. Germline CDR1 is ENHRY and CDR2 is SYGVKD. V was pared by 2 bases and J by 4 bases, with 2 bases of the junction left unmatched. The CDR3 loop reads CAISEGLAAYNEQFF. In DNA, the CDR3 is TGTGCCATCAGTGAGGGACTAGCGGCATACAATGAGCAGTTCTTC.

The V call is TRBV28, the J call TRBJ2-3, with 8 bases that match TRBD2. The CDR3 is 13 residues long. The V and J ends lost 5 bases and 6 bases, in that order; junction bases with no gene match: 4. Germline V CDR1 and CDR2: MDHEN, SYDVKM. This CDR3 reads CASSTRLADTQYF. DNA of the CDR3: TGTGCCAGCAGTACTCGACTAGCGGATACGCAGTATTTT.

The chain has TRBV28 and TRBJ2-7; D might be TRBD2 (7 bases). Trimming took off 4 bases at V and 4 bases at J, with 17 bases between the two ends. The CDR3 is 15 amino acids. Germline V gene data show CDR1 as MDHEN and CDR2 as SYDVKM. The CDR3 reads CASSSNLQGGYEQYF. In DNA, the CDR3 is TGTGCCAGCAGTTCAAACCTACAGGGAGGGTACGAGCAGTACTTC.

V gene TRBV3-1 (or the pseudogene TRBV3-2) combines with J gene TRBJ1-3, with TRBD1 matching 8 bases. Germline V gene data show CDR1 as LGHDT and CDR2 as YNNKEL (reference sequence). The CDR3 is 17 residues long. J was trimmed by 0 bases and V by 5 bases; bases with no gene match: 9. As DNA, the CDR3 is TGTGCCAGCAGCTCGGACAGGGTGTCCCTCTCTGGAAACACCATATATTTT. Its protein product is CASSSDRVSLSGNTIYF.

The rearrangement uses TRBV3-1 (or the pseudogene TRBV3-2) and TRBJ2-7; 8 bases are a match to TRBD2. The germline CDR1 and CDR2 sequences are LGHDT and YNNKEL (reference sequence). The CDR3 sequence is 14 residues long. The V and J ends lost 0 bases and 5 bases, in that order; junction bases with no gene match: 3. The CDR3 DNA reads TGTGCCAGCAGCCAAGATCCAGCGGGAGACGAGCAGTACTTC. This encodes CASSQDPAGDEQYF.

The rearrangement uses TRBV7-2 and TRBJ2-7, with D perhaps TRBD1 (5 bases). The ends were cut back, 2 bases at V and 2 bases at J, with 13 bases in the middle. This CDR3 spans 15 amino acids. In germline, CDR1 is SGHTA, CDR2 FQGNSA. CDR3 protein: CASSLRAGKAYEQYF. CDR3 sequence (DNA): TGTGCCAGCAGCTTAAGGGCAGGGAAAGCCTACGAGCAGTACTTC.

This chain uses TRBV28 with TRBJ2-7; D perhaps matches TRBD2 (5 bases). Between the trimmed V and J ends, which lost 5 bases and 3 bases, there was a span of 11 bases. In germline, CDR1 is MDHEN, CDR2 SYDVKM. This CDR3 has 13 residues. The CDR3 DNA is TGTGCCAGCAGTCCGACTAACGGCTACGAGCAGTACTTC. Protein: CASSPTNGYEQYF.

The chain links TRBV5-4 to TRBJ2-5; 8 nucleotides line up with TRBD2. The length of the CDR3 is 13 residues. Germline V gene data show CDR1 as SGHNT and CDR2 as YYREEE (reference sequence). J gave up 5 bases and V 4 bases, and 4 bases lay outside the gene matches. CDR3 residues: CASSDRLAETQYF. CDR3 in DNA: TGTGCCAGCAGCGACCGACTAGCGGAGACCCAGTACTTC.

The chain has TRBV7-9 and TRBJ2-1; 8 bases are a match to TRBD2. The CDR3 length is 15 residues. J was trimmed by 3 bases and V by 5 bases; bases with no gene match: 6. CDR1 and CDR2 (germline): SEHNR, FQNEAQ (reference sequence). CDR3 sequence reads: CASSREGVVYNEQFF. The CDR3 region has the DNA TGTGCCAGCAGCCGGGAGGGAGTGGTCTACAATGAGCAGTTCTTC. The whole variable domain, filled in from reference TRBV7-9 and TRBJ2-1, reads DTGVSQNPRHKITKRGQNVTFRCDPISEHNRLYWYRQTLGQGPEFLTYFQNEAQLEKSRLLSDRFSAERPKGSFSTLEIQRTEQGDSAMYLCASSREGVVYNEQFFGPGTRLTVL.

This chain uses TRBV14 with TRBJ2-1; a weak D match, TRBD2 (6 bases). The CDR3 consists of 17 residues. Per the germline V gene, CDR1 is SGHDN and CDR2 is FVKESK. V lost 3 bases and J lost 3, with 18 bases in between. The CDR3 loop reads CASSHHGRGLDYNEQFF. CDR3 bases: TGTGCCAGCAGCCACCACGGGAGAGGGCTGGACTACAATGAGCAGTTCTTC.

This clone has only a few counts. The chain joins TRBV7-9 to TRBJ1-1; TRBD1 is a possible D gene (5 bases). CDR3 length equals 15 residues. Per the germline V gene, CDR1 is SEHNR and CDR2 is FQNEAQ (reference sequence). V lost 7 bases, J lost 4 bases, and 19 bases lay in between. CDR3 sequence (DNA): TGTGCCAGCATCCCCGGCGGGGCCTTCGGCACTGAAGCTTTCTTT. Encoded protein: CASIPGGAFGTEAFF.

The V and J genes are TRBV12-5 and TRBJ1-1; a weak D match, TRBD1 (5 bases). The CDR3 totals 13 residues. CDR1 and CDR2 from the germline V gene are LGHNT and FRNRAP. Trimming removed 5 bases from V and 7 bases from J, with 14 bases in between. This CDR3 is CASGTVSGFEAFF. The DNA for the CDR3 is TGTGCTAGTGGTACCGTATCAGGGTTTGAAGCTTTCTTT. Full variable domain (remainder filled in from reference TRBV12-5 and TRBJ1-1): DARVTQTPRHKVTEMGQEVTMRCQPILGHNTVFWYRQTMMQGLELLAYFRNRAPLDDSGMPKDRFSAEMPDATLATLKIQPSEPRDSAVYFCASGTVSGFEAFFGQGTRLTVV.

The gene calls are TRBV10-3 and TRBJ2-3, with TRBD2 matching 10 bases. Trimming took 4 bases from V and 5 from J; bases not matched to a gene: 12. The V gene's germline CDR1 is ENHRY and CDR2 SYGVKD. There are 17 residues in the CDR3. The DNA for the CDR3 is TGTGCCATCAGTGGGAGAGGAGGAGCTAGCGGGAGAGATACGCAGTATTTT. This translates into CAISGRGGASGRDTQYF.

The chain is built from TRBV12-3 or TRBV12-4 and TRBJ1-2; D gene unclear. The length of the CDR3 is 13 residues. Trimming removed 3 bases from V and 4 bases from J, with 9 bases in between. CDR3 sequence (DNA): TGTGCCAGCAGTTTGCCAGATGTCTATGGCTACACCTTC. As protein: CASSLPDVYGYTF.

This clone was seen more than once but under ten times. Other nucleotide sequences from this sample produce the same CDR3. The genes are TRBV28 and TRBJ2-7, with D possibly matching TRBD1 (5 bases). The CDR3 extends over 12 amino acids. V was cut by 2 bases and J by 4 bases, with 6 bases left in between. Germline V gene lookup returns CDR1 MDHEN and CDR2 SYDVKM. The CDR3, as DNA: TGTGCCAGCAGTTTAGCAGGGTACGAGCAGTACTTC. It codes for CASSLAGYEQYF.

The CDR3 loop is CASSPKGEGVHEQYF. CDR3 DNA: TGTGCCAGCAGTCCCAAGGGGGAGGGTGTCCACGAGCAGTACTTC. This chain uses TRBV27 with TRBJ2-7; a possible D gene is TRBD2 (7 bases). V shed 5 bases and J shed 5 bases, with 19 bases lying between them. The CDR3 spans 15 residues. CDR1 and CDR2 (germline): MNHEY, SMNVEV (reference sequence).

CDR3 DNA: TGTGCCATCAGTGAGCCCGGGACAGAAAGGAGGGTCTACAATGAGCAGTTCTTC. Protein sequence: CAISEPGTERRVYNEQFF. The chain is built from TRBV10-3 and TRBJ2-1; weak D call: TRBD1 (7 bases). The CDR3 covers 18 residues. Germline V gene data show CDR1 as ENHRY and CDR2 as SYGVKD. The V and J ends lost 2 bases and 3 bases respectively, with 20 bases between them.

The V and J genes are TRBV27 and TRBJ2-1; TRBD2 agrees at 7 bases. The CDR3 totals 15 residues. The germline V gene encodes CDR1 MNHEY and CDR2 SMNVEV (reference sequence). With V trimmed by 0 bases and J by 7 bases, 6 bases remained unmatched. DNA of the CDR3: TGTGCCAGCAGTTTATCCAATACCGGGGGGAATGAGCAGTTCTTC. This encodes CASSLSNTGGNEQFF.

Of note for this clone: The same CDR3 arises from other DNA sequences in this sample as well. The gene calls are TRBV6-1 and TRBJ2-1, with TRBD1 identical over 9 bases. Germline V lookup: CDR1 MNHNS, CDR2 SASEGT. CDR3 length equals 12 residues. Unmatched junction bases numbered 1, after V lost 3 bases and J lost 10 bases. CDR3 loop: CASSETGGEQFF. CDR3 sequence (DNA): TGTGCCAGCAGTGAGACAGGGGGAGAGCAGTTCTTC.

The rearrangement joins TRBV7-7 to TRBJ2-5, with a tentative D call TRBD1 (5 bases). The germline gives CDR1 SSHAT, CDR2 FNYEAQ (reference sequence). This CDR3 contains 15 residues. Deletions cut 1 base from V and 2 bases from J, with 11 bases between. CDR3 in DNA: TGTGCCAGCAGCTTAGGTCTAGGGGTTCAAGAGACCCAGTACTTC. Protein: CASSLGLGVQETQYF.